These 13 T cell receptor beta chains originate from one sample sequenced in a study of blood T cells in healthy people across ages. A sample-barcoded 5' primer and a J-beta primer mix were used in a second PCR of roughly 6 to 11 cycles. MiXCR, run by TCRdb on the 5' RACE reads, gives a single entry per CDR3 protein. The sample shows some 900,000 distinct CDR3 sequences, roughly 43% of them seen only once. Material: blood. The receptors shown here come from a young man in good health.

With regard to this clonotype: One end of the junction varies from germline; a read error may be responsible. The V gene is TRBV20-1, the J gene TRBJ2-4; TRBD1 might be the D (6 bases). Germline CDR1 DFQATT, CDR2 SNEGSKA (reference sequence). The length of the CDR3 is 19 residues. The CDR3 DNA reads as TGCAGTGCGAGAGACACAGGGAAGTACTTGAACCGAGCCAAAAACATTCAGTACTTC. This encodes CSARDTGKYLNRAKNIQYF.

J is TRBJ2-7 and V is TRBV7-2; D is perhaps TRBD2 (6 bases). The V gene's germline CDR1 is SGHTA and CDR2 FQGNSA. V dropped 5 bases and J dropped 1 base, with 12 bases sitting between them. This CDR3 has 14 residues. The CDR3 loop reads CASSAFAGSYEQYF. The DNA of the CDR3 is TGTGCCAGCAGCGCCTTTGCGGGGTCCTACGAGCAGTACTTC.

J is TRBJ2-4 and V is TRBV6-1; weak D call: TRBD2 (6 bases). This CDR3 contains 15 residues. From germline, CDR1 is MNHNS and CDR2 SASEGT. V was shortened by 7 bases and J by 13 bases, with 26 bases between the two germline ends. CDR3 residues: CASNEPLRDFYGQYF. CDR3 coding DNA: TGTGCCAGCAATGAGCCCCTCAGGGACTTCTACGGGCAGTACTTC.

The chain recombines TRBV6-2 or TRBV6-3 with TRBJ2-5; 11 nucleotides agree with TRBD1. Germline V gene lookup returns CDR1 MNHEY and CDR2 SVGEGT. The J segment lost 11 bases and the V segment lost 2 bases, leaving 13 bases of the junction unmatched. The CDR3 sequence is 16 residues long. The CDR3 region is CASSYNLGQGDDGQYF. Written as DNA, the CDR3 is TGTGCCAGCAGTTACAACCTGGGACAGGGGGACGACGGGCAGTACTTC.

The chain couples TRBV24-1 to TRBJ1-5, with 10 bases matching TRBD1. This CDR3 contains 15 residues. Trimming cost V 4 bases and J 6 bases; bases outside gene matches: 5. Germline V gene sequence: CDR1 KGHDR, CDR2 SFDVKD. The CDR3 loop reads CATSDTGTGVQPQHF. For the CDR3, the DNA is TGTGCCACCAGTGACACCGGGACAGGGGTTCAGCCCCAGCATTTT.

The chain recombines TRBV10-3 with TRBJ2-5; D is undetermined. The V and J ends lost 2 bases and 3 bases respectively, with 10 bases between them. The germline V gene encodes CDR1 ENHRY and CDR2 SYGVKD. This CDR3 spans 14 amino acids. CDR3 loop: CAISEGQEKETQYF. The CDR3, as DNA: TGTGCCATCAGTGAGGGGCAGGAGAAAGAGACCCAGTACTTC.

V gene TRBV12-3 or TRBV12-4 combines with J gene TRBJ2-3, with 10 bases lining up with TRBD2. V lost 5 bases to trimming and J lost 6 bases; unmatched junction nucleotides: 20. The CDR3 spans 19 residues. The CDR3 sequence is CASSGPKGLTGTSEDTQYF. In DNA form, the CDR3 reads TGTGCCAGCAGTGGGCCAAAAGGGCTGACCGGGACTAGCGAGGATACGCAGTATTTT.

The chain carries TRBV4-1 and TRBJ1-5; D remains ambiguous. Deletions cut 4 bases from V and 0 bases from J, with 16 bases between. The CDR3 spans 17 residues. Germline loops: CDR1 MGHRA, CDR2 YSYEKL. In DNA, the CDR3 is TGCGCCAGCAGCCCTTACCATCCCAGTACTAGCAATCAGCCCCAGCATTTT. Protein sequence: CASSPYHPSTSNQPQHF.

The V and J genes are TRBV6-1 and TRBJ2-5; D is tentatively TRBD1 or TRBD2 (5 bases each). The CDR3 contains 14 residues. From germline, CDR1 is MNHNS and CDR2 SASEGT. The V end lost 5 bases, the J end lost 5 bases, and 15 bases lay between the germline ends. The CDR3 reads CASSLQPEGETQYF. DNA for the CDR3: TGTGCCAGCAGTCTACAACCCGAGGGGGAGACCCAGTACTTC.

The chain joins TRBV15 to TRBJ2-1; the D gene could be TRBD1 or TRBD2 (5 bases each). Germline assignment: CDR1 LNHNV and CDR2 YYDKDF (reference sequence). CDR3 length: 18 amino acids. V lost 0 bases and J lost 0, with 15 bases in between. The CDR3 loop is CATSRDPPGPSSYNEQFF. CDR3 DNA: TGTGCCACCAGCAGAGATCCCCCGGGGCCTAGCTCCTACAATGAGCAGTTCTTC. The full variable domain, rest sourced from reference TRBV15 and TRBJ2-1, is DAMVIQNPRYQVTQFGKPVTLSCSQTLNHNVMYWYQQKSSQAPKLLFHYYDKDFNNEADTPDNFQSRRPNTSFCFLDIRSPGLGDTAMYLCATSRDPPGPSSYNEQFFGPGTRLTVL.

The CDR3: CASTPSGETDTQYF. The CDR3 nucleotides read TGTGCCAGCACCCCTAGCGGGGAAACAGATACGCAGTATTTT. The chain couples TRBV6-5 to TRBJ2-3, with 9 nucleotides matching TRBD2. The CDR3 consists of 14 residues. CDR1 is MNHEY, CDR2 SVGAGI, per germline. V dropped 7 bases and J dropped 3; count of bases not matched to a gene: 5.

In its sample, this clonotype was seen a few times. The V gene is TRBV28, the J gene TRBJ2-7, with 7 bases fitting TRBD1. J gave up 5 bases and V 2 bases, and 12 bases lay outside the gene matches. The germline V gene encodes CDR1 MDHEN and CDR2 SYDVKM. CDR3 length: 16 amino acids. CDR3 DNA: TGTGCCAGCAGTTTACGTGGGCAGGGGGTTTCCCACGAGCAGTACTTC. This sequence encodes CASSLRGQGVSHEQYF.

This clonotype was observed a handful of times. This chain links TRBV7-3 with TRBJ2-1; D not certain. V lost 2 bases and J lost 6, with 11 bases in between. The length of the CDR3 is 14 residues. Per germline, CDR1 SGHTA and CDR2 FQGTGA. The CDR3: CASSLPQVSNEQFF. The CDR3 DNA reads as TGTGCCAGCAGCTTACCCCAGGTGAGCAATGAGCAGTTCTTC.